This TCR beta chain came from a study of OX40 agonist ivuxolimab in advanced cancers. As for the study in general: Three individuals attained partial responses, comprising one hepatocellular carcinoma case and two cutaneous melanoma cases.

The data were produced by immunoSEQ multiplex PCR, yet TCRdb's version contains in-frame clones alone and is incomplete. The sample has tens of thousands of clones; approximately 86% are singletons. Concerning this clone: Its antigen is as yet unknown.

Study results and caveats: Average numbers of expanded clones were greater in CD8+ T cells than in CD4+.

The TCR comes from an adult with an advanced solid tumor such as melanoma, head and neck, liver or kidney cancer. Sequencing used CD4+ or CD8+ T cells sorted from blood, obtained in a trial of the OX40 agonist ivuxolimab.

CDR3 region: CASSSAGSNTGELFF. The CDR3 DNA reads TGTGCCAGTAGTAGCGCAGGTTCGAACACCGGGGAGCTGTTTTTT. This chain links TRBV19 with TRBJ2-2; D remains ambiguous. The germline V gene has CDR1 LNHDA and CDR2 SQIVND (reference sequence). The length of the CDR3 is 15 residues. The ends were cut back, 4 bases at V and 0 bases at J, with 9 bases in the middle.